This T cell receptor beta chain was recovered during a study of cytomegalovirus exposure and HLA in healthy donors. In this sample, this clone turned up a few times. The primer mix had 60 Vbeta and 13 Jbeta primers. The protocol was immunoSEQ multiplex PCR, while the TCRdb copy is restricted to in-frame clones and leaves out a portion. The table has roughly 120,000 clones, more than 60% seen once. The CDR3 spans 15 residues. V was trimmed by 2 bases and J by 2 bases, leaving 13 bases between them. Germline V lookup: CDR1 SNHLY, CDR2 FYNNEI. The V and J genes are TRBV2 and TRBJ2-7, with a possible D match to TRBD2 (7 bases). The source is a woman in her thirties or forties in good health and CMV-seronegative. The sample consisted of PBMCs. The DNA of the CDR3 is TGTGCCAGCAGTGAAATGAGGGGGGGCCCCTACGAGCAGTACTTC. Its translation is CASSEMRGGPYEQYF. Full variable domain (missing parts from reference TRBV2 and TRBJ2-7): EPEVTQTPSHQVTQMGQEVILRCVPISNHLYFYWYRQILGQKVEFLVSFYNNEISEKSEIFDDQFSVERPDGSNFTLKIRSTKLEDSAMYFCASSEMRGGPYEQYFGPGTRLTVT.